Below, one T cell receptor (beta chain) is given with its context. The data derive from a study of blood T cell repertoires in COVID-19. The overall study: Donors in the United States, Italy and Spain gave samples during acute or convalescent COVID-19. Nucleic acid was either cDNA or gDNA, and it came from T cells, B-cell-depleted T cells, or PBMCs.

With 9 bases removed from V and 0 bases from J, the gap between germline ends came to 15 bases. This CDR3 region has 15 residues. Per germline, CDR1 LNHDA and CDR2 SQIVND (reference sequence). Original processing notes: Counts of nucleated cells, estimated from reference gene primer amplification, were obtained. Here immunoSEQ multiplex PCR was the method, and the copy in TCRdb shows in-frame clones only, minus some. That table is the source of V, J and clone size, and D and trimming were worked out from the DNA. The table records approximately 260,000 clones, 82% of them present only once. The receptor was isolated from a woman of 80 years or more with active or convalescent COVID-19. The chain links TRBV19 to TRBJ1-3, with D possibly matching TRBD1 (5 bases). The specimen was peripheral blood. In DNA, the CDR3 is TGTGCCAGCACAAGGACACCTCGCTCTGGAAACACCATATATTTT. This translates into CASTRTPRSGNTIYF.